The present T cell receptor (beta chain) was sequenced within a study of post-analysis software for immune sequencing data. The study's findings and limits: In multiple sclerosis, normalized Chao1 diversity was significantly below that of controls.

Prepared libraries of TCR beta cDNA carried unique molecular identifiers. TCRdb reprocessed the PCR reads via MiXCR and lists one record per CDR3 protein. The sample lists more than 350,000 distinct CDR3 sequences; about 40% were seen once. Points on this clonotype: Its antigen is still unknown.

The TCR originated in a girl aged 2 to 9 with multiple sclerosis. The material sequenced was blood.

The CDR3 is CASSLGSGGGVDEQFF. CDR3 bases: TGTGCCAGCAGCTTAGGTTCTGGTGGAGGGGTCGATGAGCAGTTCTTC. The chain combines TRBV7-8 with TRBJ2-1; maybe TRBD2 (6 bases). The V end lost 1 base, the J end lost 8 bases, and 18 bases lay between the germline ends. CDR1 is SGHVS and CDR2 is FQNEAQ in the germline V gene. The CDR3 has 16 amino acids.